The source of this TCR beta chain is a study of low-dose radiotherapy and immunotherapy resistance in tumors. Germline CDR1 and CDR2: LNHDA and SQIVND (reference sequence). V lost 5 bases and J lost 1; bases outside the gene matches: 6. This CDR3 contains 15 residues. First-strand cDNA used TRAV- and TRBV-specific primers, covering alpha and beta chains. Amplification of TCRs used a constant-region primer and V-primer adapter for about 19 PCR cycles. TCRdb ran MiXCR on the reads and lists one entry per CDR3 protein. The table records about 80,000 distinct CDR3 sequences, around 17% of them present only once. This clonotype was counted at least ten times. This sample's time point: after trial treatment. The treatment denotes: LDRT plus nivolumab, ipilimumab, low-dose cyclophosphamide and aspirin (RACIN trial).

The sample in question was PBMCs, obtained after low-dose radiotherapy plus immunotherapy. The TCR was taken from a male donor with prostate cancer. The chain employs TRBV19 and TRBJ2-3; 7 nucleotides line up with TRBD2. This CDR3 is CASSPPGLRTDTQYF. DNA for the CDR3: TGTGCCAGTAGTCCTCCGGGACTACGCACAGATACGCAGTATTTT.